These 2 T cell receptor beta chains came from one sample sequenced in a study of CD8 T cells in ankylosing spondylitis. TCRdb independently ran MiXCR on the 5' RACE reads; one entry per CDR3 protein. The sample records approximately 150,000 distinct CDR3 sequences, around 9.6% being singletons. Sample: blood, either unsorted or a sorted T cell fraction (not recorded which). Receptors were obtained from a female donor with ankylosing spondylitis or in good health (not recorded which).

This chain joins TRBV6-5 and TRBJ2-7; D remains unclear. The CDR3 consists of 14 residues. V lost 2 bases and J 3 bases, leaving 11 bases between the germline ends. The germline CDR1 and CDR2 sequences are MNHEY and SVGAGI. As DNA, the CDR3 is TGTGCCAGCAGTTACAAAGGGCTGGGCTACGAGCAGTACTTC. This translates into CASSYKGLGYEQYF.

This clonotype has just a few counts. The chain couples TRBV30 to TRBJ2-7, with TRBD1 identical over 10 bases. The length of the CDR3 is 14 residues. Germline V gene data show CDR1 as GTSNPN and CDR2 as SVGIG (reference sequence). J was trimmed by 3 bases and V by 0 bases; bases with no gene match: 2. DNA for the CDR3: TGTGCCTGGAGTGTCGGACAGGGGGTCTACGAGCAGTACTTC. Residues: CAWSVGQGVYEQYF.